This T cell receptor (beta chain) is drawn from a study of blood T cells in healthy people across ages. Study information: About one barcoded beta molecule per two T cells was captured by template switching.

PCR was performed a second time for about 7 to 12 cycles using a sample-barcoded 5' primer and a J-beta primer mix. TCRdb reanalysed the 5' RACE reads using MiXCR and keeps one entry per CDR3 protein. The sample contains roughly 1.7 million distinct CDR3 sequences, about 35% of which appear only once. CDR3 length: 15 amino acids. The germline CDR1 and CDR2 sequences are MNHNS and SASEGT. The specimen was blood. This TCR was recovered from a woman aged 30 to 39 in good health. The chain combines TRBV6-1 with TRBJ2-5; 11 bases map to TRBD2. TRBJ2-7 matches the DNA end more closely, so the J call is doubtful. The CDR3 sequence: CASSTAGTSGYEQYF. In DNA form, the CDR3 reads TGTGCCAGCAGTACAGCCGGGACTAGCGGTTACGAGCAGTACTTC.